This TCR beta chain was documented in a study of blood T cell repertoires in COVID-19. Study context: COVID-19 samples collected from the United States, Italy and Spain covered acute and convalescent phases. Sample material is recorded as cDNA or gDNA derived from T cells, B-cell-depleted T cells, or PBMCs.

CDR1 and CDR2 (germline): LNHDA, SQIVND (reference sequence). Between the trimmed V and J ends, which lost 6 bases and 0 bases, there was a span of 12 bases. This CDR3 region has 15 residues. Measured with immunoSEQ multiplex PCR; TCRdb has only the in-frame clones, and not every one. The sample has 280,000 or so clones, over 75% seen once. The sequence was obtained from a human donor in a cohort sampled during active COVID-19. This sequence joins TRBV19 and TRBJ1-3, with no clear D. Input material: peripheral blood. The CDR3 spells CASRVGESSGNTIYF. The CDR3 DNA sequence: TGTGCCAGTAGGGTTGGGGAGAGCTCTGGAAACACCATATATTTT. Full variable domain (missing parts from reference TRBV19 and TRBJ1-3): DGGITQSPKYLFRKEGQNVTLSCEQNLNHDAMYWYRQDPGQGLRLIYYSQIVNDFQKGDIAEGYSVSREKKESFPLTVTSAQKNPTAFYLCASRVGESSGNTIYFGEGSWLTVV.